This T cell receptor (beta chain) was sequenced in a study of T-cell memory formation after mild COVID-19. Germline CDR1 and CDR2: MNHEY and SVGEGT. With 7 bases removed from V and 0 bases from J, the gap between germline ends came to 16 bases. There are 16 residues in the CDR3. In regard to this clonotype: What it recognizes is unknown.

Study-wide points: Detection of some responders pre-infection suggested pre-existing cross-reactive memory T cells participated.

Using constant-segment primers, 5'RACE produced TCR alpha and TCR beta cDNA libraries carrying sample barcodes and UMIs. Via MiXCR, TCRdb re-called the 5' RACE reads, giving one row per CDR3 protein. Altogether 550,000 to 700,000 distinct CDR3 sequences are present, roughly 17% being singletons, with the ten largest covering roughly 8%. Sequencing was performed on PBMCs or a T cell subset sorted from them (not recorded which). V usage is TRBV6-2 or TRBV6-3 and J usage is TRBJ2-4; perhaps D is TRBD1 or TRBD2 (5 bases each). The source of this sequence is an adult woman who had mild COVID-19 (a few samples of this study predate the infection). Cell type and time point are not known. The CDR3 protein is CASTLGTDLAKNIQYF. The CDR3 DNA is TGTGCCAGCACCTTGGGGACGGATCTAGCCAAAAACATTCAGTACTTC.